This T cell receptor (beta chain) was identified in a study of CXCR3-negative and CXCR3-positive naive CD8 T cells. As to this clonotype: Its matching antigen is unknown.

All TRB cDNA libraries came from 5' RACE performed with UMI labels. Following a re-call of the 5' RACE reads, TCRdb has one entry per CDR3 protein and lacks DNA. The sample has 30,000 to 40,000 distinct CDR3 sequences. The CDR3 contains 13 residues. The V gene's germline CDR1 is MDHEN and CDR2 SYDVKM. Broader study findings: CD5 surface expression was similar among naive subsets, and TCR strength was estimated by inference from TRB CDR3 properties. Similar TRBV-TRBJ usage was seen in naive cells (both CXCR3-negative and CXCR3-positive), but memory cells differed.

Source material: memory CD8+ T cells from blood. The sequence was collected from a human donor in good health. Some clones in this sample may be carry-over from other donors' samples. The gene calls are TRBV28 and TRBJ2-3. This CDR3 is CASSSRNTDTQYF. The full variable domain, with the rest looked up from reference TRBV28 and TRBJ2-3, is DVKVTQSSRYLVKRTGEKVFLECVQDMDHENMFWYRQDPGLGLRLIYFSYDVKMKEKGDIPEGYSVSREKKERFSLILESASTNQTSMYLCASSSRNTDTQYFGPGTRLTVL.